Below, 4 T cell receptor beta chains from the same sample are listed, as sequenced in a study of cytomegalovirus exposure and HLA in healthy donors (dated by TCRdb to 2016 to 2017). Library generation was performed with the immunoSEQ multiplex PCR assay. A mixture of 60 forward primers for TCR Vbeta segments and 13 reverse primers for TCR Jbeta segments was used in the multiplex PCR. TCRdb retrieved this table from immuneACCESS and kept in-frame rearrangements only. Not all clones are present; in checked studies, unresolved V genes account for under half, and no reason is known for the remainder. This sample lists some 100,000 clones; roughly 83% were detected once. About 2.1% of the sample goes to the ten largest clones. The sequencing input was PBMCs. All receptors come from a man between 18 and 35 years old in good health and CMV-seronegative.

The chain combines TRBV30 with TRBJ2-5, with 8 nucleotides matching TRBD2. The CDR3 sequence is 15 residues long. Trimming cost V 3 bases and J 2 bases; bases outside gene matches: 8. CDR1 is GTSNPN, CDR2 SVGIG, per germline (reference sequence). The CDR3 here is CAWRSPGGSQETQYF. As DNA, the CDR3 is TGTGCCTGGAGGTCACCGGGAGGGTCACAAGAGACCCAGTACTTC.

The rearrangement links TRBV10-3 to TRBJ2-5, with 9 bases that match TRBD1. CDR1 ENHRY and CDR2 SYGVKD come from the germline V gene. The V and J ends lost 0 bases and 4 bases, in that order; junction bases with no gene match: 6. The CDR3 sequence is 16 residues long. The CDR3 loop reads CAISESTGGMRETQYF. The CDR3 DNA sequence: TGTGCCATCAGTGAGTCGACAGGGGGTATGAGAGAGACCCAGTACTTC.

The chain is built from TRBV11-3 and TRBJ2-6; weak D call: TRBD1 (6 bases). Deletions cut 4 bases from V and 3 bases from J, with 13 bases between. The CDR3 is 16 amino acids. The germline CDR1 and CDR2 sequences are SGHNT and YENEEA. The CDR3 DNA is TGTGCCAGCAGCTCAACGACAGGTCATGGGGCCAACGTCCTGACTTTC. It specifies CASSSTTGHGANVLTF.

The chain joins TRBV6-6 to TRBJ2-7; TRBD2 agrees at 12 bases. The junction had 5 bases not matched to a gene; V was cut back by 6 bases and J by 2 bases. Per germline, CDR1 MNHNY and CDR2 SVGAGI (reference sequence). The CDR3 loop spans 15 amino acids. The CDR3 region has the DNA TGTGCCAGCAGCCCGACTAGCGGGGGACCCTACGAGCAGTACTTC. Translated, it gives CASSPTSGGPYEQYF.